These T cell receptor beta chains were read from a single sample in a study of T cell responses to AZD1222 COVID-19 vaccine. Produced via immunoSEQ multiplex PCR; TCRdb's table is partial and in-frame only. Of 90,000 to 120,000 clones in the sample, 87% are singletons; the top ten hold approximately 4.8%. The input for sequencing was peripheral blood, taken 28 days after the second AZD1222 dose. These receptors all come from an adult who received the AZD1222 COVID-19 vaccine. Each CDR3 is given with its conserved first and last residue. The order of the fields is D gene, V gene, J gene, CDR3 length, clone size, CDR3 DNA, CDR3 protein. D genes are given only for firm matches. Size values are once, few and many counts, or a class for expanded clones, and some rows have none.

TRBD1	TRBV29-1	TRBJ1-2	15	-	TGCAGCGTTGGGTTGACAGGGGGAGCTAACTATGGCTACACCTTC	CSVGLTGGANYGYTF
TRBD1	TRBV6-5	TRBJ1-2	14	-	TGTGCCAGCAGGCCAGGACAGGGTGTGAATGGCTACACCTTC	CASRPGQGVNGYTF
-	TRBV19	TRBJ1-5	15	-	TGTGCCAGTAGTATTATACAGGGAGAGGAGCAGCCCCAGCATTTT	CASSIIQGEEQPQHF
-	TRBV7-2	TRBJ1-3	15	-	TGTGCCAGCAGCCCCGGGCCAGCAACTGGAAACACCATATATTTT	CASSPGPATGNTIYF
-	TRBV18	TRBJ1-2	18	-	TGTGCCAGCTCACCACCTTTTCCTAGAGACAGGTCCGGGCACGGCTACACCTTC	CASSPPFPRDRSGHGYTF
TRBD1	TRBV19	TRBJ2-7	14	-	TGTGCCAGTAGTACGGGACAGGCAGCCGGGGAGCAGTACTTC	CASSTGQAAGEQYF
TRBD1	TRBV6-1	TRBJ2-5	17	-	TGTGCCAGCAGTGGCCAACTACCACAGGGGGTAAAAGAGACCCAGTACTTC	CASSGQLPQGVKETQYF
TRBD1	TRBV30	TRBJ1-6	15	-	TGTGCCTGGAGAGGGACAGGGAGCGCTAATTCACCCCTCCACTTT	CAWRGTGSANSPLHF
-	TRBV5-1	TRBJ2-3	11	-	TGCGCCAGCAGCAGCACAGATACGCAGTATTTT	CASSSTDTQYF
-	TRBV18	TRBJ2-3	18	-	TGTGCCAGCTCATCCCTAGATCAATTACAGGGTAGCACAGATACGCAGTATTTT	CASSSLDQLQGSTDTQYF
-	TRBV18	TRBJ2-5	20	-	TGTGCCAGCTCACCAACCAAGGGGATGACAGGGACTTTGTACCAAGAGACCCAGTACTTC	CASSPTKGMTGTLYQETQYF
-	TRBV4-1	TRBJ1-6	12	-	TGCGCCAGCGCGGAAGGCAATTCACCCCTCCACTTT	CASAEGNSPLHF
TRBD1	TRBV6-1	TRBJ1-4	18	-	TGTGCCAGCAGTGAAGCGCCGGGACAGTGGGTCTCCGGCGAAAAACTGTTTTTT	CASSEAPGQWVSGEKLFF
-	TRBV7-2	TRBJ1-4	14	-	TGTGCCAGCAGTTACAGGGACGTAGGAGAAAAACTGTTTTTT	CASSYRDVGEKLFF
-	TRBV5-1	TRBJ1-1	13	-	TGCGCCAGCAGCTTGCAGGATAACACTGAAGCTTTCTTT	CASSLQDNTEAFF
-	TRBV24-1	TRBJ2-3	14	-	TGTGCCACCAGTGATGATCAGGGATGGGATACGCAGTATTTT	CATSDDQGWDTQYF
-	TRBV19	TRBJ1-4	14	-	TGTGCCAGTACCCAGGGGATGGGGAGTGAAAAACTGTTTTTT	CASTQGMGSEKLFF
-	TRBV30	TRBJ1-2	15	-	TGTGCCTGGAGTAGAATGAGGACGGCTAACTATGGCTACACCTTC	CAWSRMRTANYGYTF
-	TRBV6-5	TRBJ1-1	12	-	TGTGCCAGCAGTACCGAAGGGACTGAAGCTTTCTTT	CASSTEGTEAFF
-	TRBV19	TRBJ1-1	15	-	TGTGCCAGTAGTTGGACGTGGGGGCTTAACACTGAAGCTTTCTTT	CASSWTWGLNTEAFF
-	TRBV5-1	TRBJ1-5	16	-	TGCGCCAGCGCCCCGGGGGGGACACCTCGCAATCAGCCCCAGCATTTT	CASAPGGTPRNQPQHF
TRBD2	TRBV10-2	TRBJ2-1	15	once	TGCGCCAGCAGTGAGAGTAGCGGGGATTACAATGAGCAGTTCTTC	CASSESSGDYNEQFF
TRBD1	TRBV28	TRBJ2-7	17	-	TGTGCCAGCAGTTCGTCCGAGGGGCAGGGGGTAGCCTACGAGCAGTACTTC	CASSSSEGQGVAYEQYF
-	TRBV30	TRBJ1-4	13	-	TGTGCCTGGAGTGATGGGGCGGGAGAAAAACTGTTTTTT	CAWSDGAGEKLFF
-	TRBV24-1	TRBJ2-1	15	-	TGTGCCACCAGTGGGGGGACGAGCTCCTACAATGAGCAGTTCTTC	CATSGGTSSYNEQFF
-	TRBV6-5	TRBJ2-1	15	-	TGTGCCAGCAGTTACTCGCGTGCCCGCTACAATGAGCAGTTCTTC	CASSYSRARYNEQFF
-	TRBV7-6	TRBJ1-1	13	-	TGTGCCAGCAGCTTACCGGGGGGCACTGAAGCTTTCTTT	CASSLPGGTEAFF
TRBD1	TRBV6-6	TRBJ1-1	13	-	TGTGCCAGCAGGGACAGGGATGACACTGAAGCTTTCTTT	CASRDRDDTEAFF
TRBD2	TRBV15	TRBJ2-7	21	-	TGTGCCACCAGCAGAGACCGGTGGAGGAGCGGGGGGGCCGGACGCTTGTACGAGCAGTACTTC	CATSRDRWRSGGAGRLYEQYF
TRBD1	TRBV4-1	TRBJ1-6	16	-	TGCGCCAGCAGCCAAGGTGACAGGGTTGGCAATTCACCCCTCCACTTT	CASSQGDRVGNSPLHF
TRBD1	TRBV5-1	TRBJ2-2	14	-	TGCGCCAGCAGCTTACAGGGGCAGGGCGGGGAGCTGTTTTTT	CASSLQGQGGELFF
-	TRBV30	TRBJ2-7	13	-	TGTGCCTGGAGCCGGGGGACCTCCTACGAGCAGTACTTC	CAWSRGTSYEQYF
TRBD1	TRBV4-3	TRBJ1-2	16	-	TGCGCCAGCAGCCAAGGAGGGACAGGGGGTGGCTATGGCTACACCTTC	CASSQGGTGGGYGYTF